The 4 T cell receptor beta chains below all came from one sample that was sequenced in a study of technical replicates of blood from several donors. Generated by immunoSEQ multiplex PCR, the TCRdb table keeps only in-frame clones and is missing some. The repertoire holds tens of thousands of clones, with 95% to 97% as singletons. The sequenced material came from T cells isolated from PBMCs. The receptors derive from a human donor in good health.

V and J are TRBV28 and TRBJ2-5; D possibly corresponds to TRBD2 (6 bases). With 6 bases removed from V and 1 base from J, the gap between germline ends came to 9 bases. Germline V gene sequence: CDR1 MDHEN, CDR2 SYDVKM. There are 13 residues in the CDR3. CDR3 nucleotides: TGTGCCAGCAGAGGAGGGCTCCAAGAGACCCAGTACTTC. It encodes CASRGGLQETQYF.

J is TRBJ1-1 and V is TRBV10-2; 7 bases agree with TRBD1. From germline, CDR1 is WSHSY and CDR2 SAAADI. The CDR3 contains 14 residues. V trimming: 6 bases; J trimming: 7 bases; junction bases outside the gene matches: 11. This chain's CDR3 is CASSRNAQGGEAFF. For the CDR3, the DNA is TGCGCCAGCAGCCGGAATGCTCAGGGGGGTGAAGCTTTCTTT.

A single count supports this clone. This sequence joins TRBV15 and TRBJ2-4, with 9 bases lining up with TRBD1. Trimming at V came to 2 bases and at J to 5 bases, leaving 1 base not matched to a gene. Germline CDR1 and CDR2: LNHNV and YYDKDF (reference sequence). This CDR3 comprises 14 residues. Here the CDR3 DNA reads TGTGCCACCAGCAGATGGACAGGGGAAAACATTCAGTACTTC. The encoded protein is CATSRWTGENIQYF.

The J gene is TRBJ1-2, the V gene TRBV18; D is ambiguous. Looked up from germline, CDR1 is KGHSH and CDR2 is LQKENI. The CDR3 sequence is 15 residues long. V lost 4 bases, J lost 3 bases, and 15 bases lay in between. The CDR3 here is CASSRIVEGHYGYTF. CDR3 sequence (DNA): TGTGCCAGCTCACGAATCGTAGAGGGCCACTATGGCTACACCTTC.